The rows below give T cell receptor beta chains drawn from one sample of a study of a mutant IDH1 vaccine in newly diagnosed glioma. Repertoires were generated with immunoSEQ multiplex PCR, while TCRdb's copy carries only in-frame clones and drops some. The sample has about 98,000 clones, about 87% seen once; the top ten hold roughly 0.54%. This specimen consisted of PBMCs, obtained from a glioma patient treated with radiotherapy, temozolomide or both. Receptor source: a woman aged 45-60 years with glioma. Each CDR3 is given with its conserved first and last residue. The D gene is left open where the match is weak. Clone sizes are given selectively: once, few, many, or a class where the clone is expanded.

>TRBJ1-2|TRBV27|NA|TRBD1
CASSLSRDRGGHAYGYTF
TGTGCCAGCAGTTTATCGAGGGACAGGGGAGGGCATGCCTATGGCTACACCTTC
>TRBJ1-2|TRBV28|NA|NA
CASSLPYGQKDGYTF
TGTGCCAGCAGTCTACCTTACGGACAGAAGGATGGCTACACCTTC
>TRBJ1-2|TRBV7-9|once|TRBD1
CASSRTGGFEYGYTF
TGTGCCAGCAGCCGAACAGGGGGATTCGAGTATGGCTACACCTTC
>TRBJ2-1|TRBV2|NA|NA
CASSAQVSYNEQFF
TGTGCCAGCAGTGCACAGGTCTCCTACAATGAGCAGTTCTTC
>TRBJ1-4|TRBV5-1|NA|NA
CASSLEGSNEKLFF
TGCGCCAGCAGCCTTGAGGGATCTAATGAAAAACTGTTTTTT
>TRBJ1-2|TRBV6-4|NA|TRBD1
CASSYSSGTASYGYTF
TGTGCCAGCAGCTACTCTTCTGGGACAGCTTCATATGGCTACACCTTC
>TRBJ2-2|TRBV6-1|NA|TRBD2
CASSEARPGTTSTSKLFF
TGTGCCAGCAGTGAAGCCCGGCCCGGGACTACCTCTACCAGTAAGCTGTTTTTT
>TRBJ2-6|TRBV9|once|NA
CASSSSGANVLTF
TGTGCCAGCAGCTCCTCTGGGGCCAACGTCCTGACTTTC
>TRBJ1-4|TRBV5-4|NA|NA
CASSLFSGVGNEKLFF
TGTGCCAGCAGCTTGTTTTCAGGGGTCGGGAATGAAAAACTGTTTTTT
>TRBJ1-1|TRBV28|NA|NA
CASIHRNTEAFF
TGTGCCAGCATTCACAGGAACACTGAAGCTTTCTTT
>TRBJ2-7|TRBV21-1|NA|NA
CASSILAGQSSYEQYF
TGTGCCAGCAGCATCCTAGCGGGACAAAGCTCCTACGAGCAGTACTTC
>TRBJ2-1|TRBV29-1|NA|NA
CSAHRPNQRSEQFF
TGCAGCGCACACAGGCCGAACCAACGCAGTGAGCAGTTCTTC
>TRBJ2-7|TRBV28|NA|TRBD2
CASSSSGRGNEQYF
TGTGCCAGCAGTTCTAGCGGGAGGGGGAACGAGCAGTACTTC
>TRBJ2-1|TRBV19|NA|NA
CASSIPGPYNEQFF
TGTGCCAGTAGTATTCCGGGGCCCTACAATGAGCAGTTCTTC
>TRBJ2-5|TRBV5-1|NA|NA
CASSDPGGRGGETQYF
TGCGCCAGCAGCGACCCAGGAGGCAGGGGAGGGGAGACCCAGTACTTC
>TRBJ1-3|TRBV5-1|NA|NA
CASTGGSGSGNTIYF
TGCGCCAGCACCGGAGGGAGTGGGTCTGGAAACACCATATATTTT
>TRBJ1-4|TRBV19|NA|NA
CASSVRTGNEKLFF
TGTGCCAGTAGTGTCCGGACGGGAAATGAAAAACTGTTTTTT
>TRBJ1-1|TRBV28|NA|NA
CASSLGTTEAFF
TGTGCCAGCAGTTTGGGAACCACTGAAGCTTTCTTT
>TRBJ1-1|TRBV12-2|NA|NA
CASRLAGRAGKTEAFF
TGTGCAAGTCGCTTAGCTGGCAGGGCAGGTAAAACTGAAGCTTTCTTT
>TRBJ1-1|TRBV5-1|NA|NA
CASSEQGSDTEAFF
TGCGCCAGCAGCGAACAGGGATCGGACACTGAAGCTTTCTTT
>TRBJ2-3|TRBV7-3|NA|TRBD2
CASSLKALAGVGADTQYF
TGTGCCAGCAGCTTAAAGGCCCTAGCGGGAGTAGGGGCAGATACGCAGTATTTT
>TRBJ1-2|TRBV28|NA|NA
CASSIQLGYGYTF
TGTGCCAGCAGCATCCAGTTAGGATATGGCTACACCTTC
>TRBJ2-7|TRBV28|once|NA
CASSPSGTPPYEQYF
TGTGCCAGCAGCCCCTCCGGGACACCTCCCTACGAGCAGTACTTC
>TRBJ2-5|TRBV2|NA|NA
CASGGREETQYF
TGTGCCAGCGGGGGAAGGGAAGAGACCCAGTACTTC
>TRBJ2-1|TRBV27|NA|TRBD2
CASSRGLAYNNEQFF
TGTGCCAGCAGTAGGGGACTAGCGTATAACAATGAGCAGTTCTTC
>TRBJ2-3|TRBV10-3|once|TRBD2
CAISEGLAGATDTQYF
TGTGCCATCAGTGAGGGACTAGCGGGAGCAACTGATACGCAGTATTTT
>TRBJ1-1|TRBV29-1|NA|NA
CSAESLVQGTEAFF
TGCAGCGCCGAGAGCCTGGTCCAGGGCACTGAAGCTTTCTTT
>TRBJ2-1|TRBV9|NA|NA
CASSVATGPTGEQFF
TGTGCCAGCAGCGTAGCTACGGGACCCACCGGTGAGCAGTTCTTC
>TRBJ1-5|TRBV7-8|NA|NA
CASSSLSGSNQPQHF
TGTGCCAGCAGCTCCCTATCGGGGAGCAATCAGCCCCAGCATTTT
>TRBJ1-5|TRBV2|few|TRBD1
CASRGQGNQPQHF
TGTGCCAGCAGGGGACAGGGAAATCAGCCCCAGCATTTT
>TRBJ2-7|TRBV11-3|NA|NA
CASSRRGEVEQYF
TGTGCCAGCAGCCGCCGGGGAGAGGTCGAGCAGTACTTC
>TRBJ1-1|TRBV30|once|NA
CAWSGPRLNTEAFF
TGTGCCTGGAGTGGGCCGAGGTTGAACACTGAAGCTTTCTTT
>TRBJ1-1|TRBV6-5|NA|NA
CASRINGGLGSAAFF
TGTGCCAGCCGTATAAACGGAGGTTTGGGGTCGGCAGCTTTCTTT
>TRBJ1-5|TRBV19|NA|NA
CASSIKQAWNQPQHF
TGTGCCAGTAGTATAAAACAGGCTTGGAATCAGCCCCAGCATTTT
>TRBJ2-7|TRBV19|once|NA
CASSIQAGPYEQYF
TGTGCCAGTAGTATTCAGGCAGGGCCCTACGAGCAGTACTTC
>TRBJ2-2|TRBV30|NA|TRBD2
CAFVGRATVGELFF
TGTGCCTTCGTGGGGAGGGCTACCGTCGGGGAGCTGTTTTTT
>TRBJ2-1|TRBV5-1|NA|NA
CASSSPPSVSPYNEQFF
TGCGCCAGCAGCTCCCCCCCTAGCGTATCACCCTACAATGAGCAGTTCTTC
>TRBJ2-2|TRBV10-3|once|TRBD2
CATTPPSGRGTGELFF
TGTGCCACCACCCCTCCTAGCGGGAGGGGCACCGGGGAGCTGTTTTTT
>TRBJ2-7|TRBV5-5|NA|NA
CASSLARPPRDYEQYF
TGTGCCAGCAGCTTGGCCAGGCCCCCCAGGGACTACGAGCAGTACTTC
>TRBJ1-1|TRBV7-9|NA|TRBD1
CASSLQGGPTEAFF
TGTGCCAGCAGCTTACAAGGGGGCCCCACTGAAGCTTTCTTT
>TRBJ1-1|TRBV30|NA|TRBD1
CAWGQGPMNTEAFF
TGTGCCTGGGGACAGGGACCCATGAACACTGAAGCTTTCTTT
>TRBJ1-2|TRBV5-1|NA|TRBD1
CASSLVGTGRYTF
TGCGCCAGCAGCTTGGTCGGGACAGGGAGATACACCTTC
>TRBJ2-6|TRBV21-1|NA|NA
CASSKVHAGAEFPVPGANVLTF
TGTGCCAGCAGCAAAGTCCATGCGGGAGCGGAGTTTCCGGTTCCTGGGGCCAACGTCCTGACTTTC
>TRBJ1-1|TRBV19|once|NA
CASTQRGGGVEAFF
TGTGCCAGTACTCAAAGGGGGGGAGGAGTTGAAGCTTTCTTT
>TRBJ2-1|TRBV13|NA|NA
CASSSERWDNEQFF
TGTGCCAGCAGCTCGGAAAGGTGGGACAATGAGCAGTTCTTC
>TRBJ1-3|TRBV30|NA|NA
CAWTGSSGNTIYF
TGTGCCTGGACTGGCAGCTCTGGAAACACCATATATTTT
>TRBJ2-5|TRBV7-9|NA|NA
CASSLTGLQETQYF
TGTGCCAGCAGTCTGACAGGTTTGCAAGAGACCCAGTACTTC
>TRBJ1-6|TRBV4-1|NA|NA
CASSHDPDSPLHF
TGCGCCAGCAGCCATGATCCTGATTCACCCCTCCACTTT
>TRBJ1-4|TRBV9|NA|NA
CASSVRTGTNEKLFF
TGTGCCAGCAGCGTCCGGACGGGAACTAATGAAAAACTGTTTTTT
>TRBJ1-3|TRBV30|NA|NA
CAWSVGGNTIYF
TGTGCCTGGAGTGTAGGAGGAAACACCATATATTTT
>TRBJ2-4|TRBV29-1|NA|NA
CSVRQDGVAKNIQYF
TGCAGCGTCCGACAGGACGGGGTAGCCAAAAACATTCAGTACTTC
>TRBJ1-3|TRBV18|NA|NA
CASSPNPSGNTIYF
TGTGCCAGCTCACCAAACCCCTCTGGAAACACCATATATTTT
>TRBJ1-1|TRBV7-2|NA|NA
CASSLVQGYTEAFF
TGTGCCAGCAGCTTAGTTCAGGGTTACACTGAAGCTTTCTTT
>TRBJ2-2|TRBV6-1|once|TRBD1
CATVQGALTGELFF
TGTGCCACCGTACAGGGGGCGCTCACCGGGGAGCTGTTTTTT
>TRBJ2-4|TRBV28|NA|NA
CASSPPAKNIQYF
TGTGCCAGCAGTCCCCCCGCCAAAAACATTCAGTACTTC
>TRBJ2-2|TRBV7-6|once|NA
CASSNPWSGTGELFF
TGTGCCAGCAGCAATCCATGGTCGGGCACCGGGGAGCTGTTTTTT